The 30 T cell receptor beta chains in this list originate from one sample, sequenced in a study of cytomegalovirus exposure and HLA in healthy donors. It was with 60 Vbeta and 13 Jbeta primers that the PCR ran. The assay was immunoSEQ multiplex PCR, and TCRdb's table has in-frame clones only and misses some. This sample carries around 280,000 clones, approximately 90% of them seen once, and the ten largest clones take 2% to 3%. Sequenced sample: PBMCs. These receptor sequences come from a woman aged 18-29 years in good health and CMV-seronegative.

The chain is built from TRBV5-4 and TRBJ1-1; 9 bases are a match to TRBD1. This CDR3 is built from 13 residues. CDR1 is SGHNT, CDR2 YYREEE, per germline (reference sequence). V dropped 3 bases and J dropped 8; count of bases not matched to a gene: 5. The CDR3 DNA sequence: TGTGCCAGCAGCTGGGGACAGGGAAAAGAAGCTTTCTTT. It is translated as CASSWGQGKEAFF. The variable domain in full, completed from reference TRBV5-4 and TRBJ1-1, reads ETGVTQSPTHLIKTRGQQVTLRCSSQSGHNTVSWYQQALGQGPQFIFQYYREEENGRGNFPPRFSGLQFPNYSSELNVNALELDDSALYLCASSWGQGKEAFFGQGTRLTVV.

The chain carries TRBV28 and TRBJ1-1; 7 bases fit TRBD1. Germline lookup yields CDR1 MDHEN and CDR2 SYDVKM. Losses at the gene ends were 7 bases for V and 0 bases for J; bases not matched to a gene: 8. This CDR3 is built from 15 residues. CDR3 bases: TGTGCCAGCATTGCCGGGGACAGACTGAACACTGAAGCTTTCTTT. Translated: CASIAGDRLNTEAFF.

For this clone: One end of the junction varies from germline; a read error may be responsible. Other DNA sequences in this specimen translate into the identical CDR3. The genes are TRBV30 and TRBJ1-6; D may be TRBD1 (5 bases). Germline CDR1 and CDR2: GTSNPN and SVGIG (reference sequence). The CDR3 contains 14 residues. This chain's CDR3 is CAWSPGHYNSPLHF. The CDR3 coding sequence is TGTGCCTGGAGCCCCGGACACTATAATTCCCCCCTCCACTTT.

The chain employs TRBV27 and TRBJ1-5; D not certain. Per germline, CDR1 MNHEY and CDR2 SMNVEV (reference sequence). The germline V and J ends were trimmed by 6 bases and 9 bases, with 12 bases remaining between them. CDR3 length equals 12 residues. The CDR3 spells CASSPLGGPQHF. The CDR3 DNA reads TGTGCCAGCAGCCCACTGGGAGGGCCCCAGCATTTT.

Details on this clone: One end of the junction does not line up with germline, which may come from a read error. The chain combines TRBV7-9 with TRBJ2-7, with TRBD2 identical over 8 bases. This CDR3 region has 13 residues. CDR1 is SEHNR, CDR2 FQNEAQ, per germline (reference sequence). CDR3 region: CSSSPRGGHEQYF. The CDR3 nucleotides are TGTTCCAGCAGCCCCCGGGGGGGGCACGAGCAGTACTTC.

The genes are TRBV4-1 and TRBJ1-1; D might be TRBD1 (6 bases). This CDR3 is 15 amino acids long. CDR1 is MGHRA and CDR2 is YSYEKL in the germline V gene. Trimming took off 1 base at V and 4 bases at J, with 13 bases between the two ends. CDR3 nucleotide sequence: TGCGCCAGCAGCCAAGTAACAGGGCCGGGCACTGAAGCTTTCTTT. Protein: CASSQVTGPGTEAFF.

The V gene is TRBV10-2, the J gene TRBJ1-5; weak D call: TRBD1 (6 bases). The CDR3 sequence is 15 residues long. Trimming shortened V by 5 bases and J by 0 bases, and 11 bases separated the two germline ends. Germline CDR1 reads WSHSY; CDR2 reads SAAADI. As DNA, the CDR3 is TGCGCCAGCAGTCCCGGACAGTATAGCAATCAGCCCCAGCATTTT. It is translated as CASSPGQYSNQPQHF.

This clone was recorded once. The rearrangement joins TRBV7-9 to TRBJ1-2; D remains ambiguous. Per the germline V gene, CDR1 is SEHNR and CDR2 is FQNEAQ (reference sequence). The germline V and J ends were trimmed by 3 bases and 4 bases, with 18 bases remaining between them. The CDR3 runs 16 residues. This chain's CDR3 is CASSFYPDRSGYGYTF. The DNA of the CDR3 is TGTGCCAGCAGCTTTTACCCCGACCGAAGCGGCTATGGCTACACCTTC.

The count of this clone is one. CDR3 sequence: CAWRDITTYEQYF. The CDR3 bases are TGTGCCTGGAGGGACATAACAACCTACGAGCAGTACTTC. The gene calls are TRBV30 and TRBJ2-7; tentatively, D is TRBD1 (5 bases). The germline gives CDR1 GTSNPN, CDR2 SVGIG (reference sequence). This CDR3 is built from 13 residues. Trimming took 3 bases from V and 2 from J, leaving 11 bases between them. Full variable domain (outside the CDR3, taken from reference TRBV30 and TRBJ2-7): SQTIHQWPATLVQPVGSPLSLECTVEGTSNPNLYWYRQAAGRGLQLLFYSVGIGQISSEVPQNLSASRPQDRQFILSSKKLLLSDSGFYLCAWRDITTYEQYFGPGTRLTVT.

V gene TRBV20-1 combines with J gene TRBJ2-1; no clear D gene. From germline, CDR1 is DFQATT and CDR2 SNEGSKA (reference sequence). Trimming took off 4 bases at V and 5 bases at J, with 3 bases between the two ends. There are 10 residues in the CDR3. CDR3 sequence reads: CSANNNEQFF. The CDR3 DNA sequence: TGCAGTGCTAATAACAATGAGCAGTTCTTC.

The rearrangement links TRBV30 to TRBJ1-1; D is unclear. From germline, CDR1 is GTSNPN and CDR2 SVGIG (reference sequence). CDR3 length equals 11 residues. The V end was cut by 3 bases, the J end by 5 bases, with 7 bases between. CDR3 in DNA: TGTGCCTGGAGCGACGGGACTGAAGCTTTCTTT. Translating gives CAWSDGTEAFF.

The rearrangement links TRBV4-1 to TRBJ1-6; D is possibly TRBD1 (5 bases). The V end was cut by 2 bases, the J end by 7 bases, with 15 bases between. Germline CDR1 reads MGHRA; CDR2 reads YSYEKL. The CDR3 runs 16 residues. The CDR3 here is CASSQRERQGNSPLHF. The CDR3 nucleotides read TGCGCCAGCAGCCAAAGAGAGAGGCAGGGCAATTCACCCCTCCACTTT.

The gene calls are TRBV6-1 and TRBJ1-1, with a possible D match to TRBD1 (6 bases). The V and J ends lost 8 bases and 10 bases respectively, with 11 bases between them. CDR1 MNHNS and CDR2 SASEGT come from the germline V gene. This CDR3 comprises 10 residues. The CDR3 loop reads CASRGGLAFF. CDR3 bases: TGTGCCAGCCGCGGGGGCTTAGCTTTCTTT.

J is TRBJ2-1 and V is TRBV19; TRBD2 matches 10 bases. V shed 3 bases, J shed 4 bases, and the junction held 12 bases outside the gene matches. This CDR3 comprises 18 residues. CDR1 and CDR2 (germline): LNHDA, SQIVND (reference sequence). CDR3 DNA: TGTGCCAGTAGTATCGGACCCTGGGCTAGCGGGGGATACAATGAGCAGTTCTTC. Protein product: CASSIGPWASGGYNEQFF.

The chain has TRBV29-1 and TRBJ2-7; 8 positions agree with TRBD2. CDR1 SQVTM and CDR2 ANQGSEA come from the germline V gene. The V segment lost 5 bases and the J segment 2 bases; nucleotides outside the gene matches: 14. The CDR3 is made up of 16 amino acids. CDR3 residues: CSVWTGGPLDTYEQYF. For the CDR3, the DNA is TGCAGCGTTTGGACGGGGGGGCCTCTCGATACCTACGAGCAGTACTTC.

This rearrangement joins TRBV29-1 to TRBJ1-2; D perhaps matches TRBD1 (5 bases). The CDR3 is made up of 13 amino acids. Germline V gene sequence: CDR1 SQVTM, CDR2 ANQGSEA. V lost 6 bases and J 5 bases, leaving 16 bases between the germline ends. CDR3 residues: CSVVGGIEYGYTF. The CDR3 DNA sequence: TGCAGCGTCGTTGGGGGGATTGAGTATGGCTACACCTTC. Combining the CDR3 with reference TRBV29-1 and TRBJ1-2 gives the whole variable domain SAVISQKPSRDICQRGTSLTIQCQVDSQVTMMFWYRQQPGQSLTLIATANQGSEATYESGFVIDKFPISRPNLTFSTLTVSNMSPEDSSIYLCSVVGGIEYGYTFGSGTRLTVV.

This clone was seen a handful of times. The chain uses TRBV2 and TRBJ2-2; 12 positions match TRBD2. Trimming removed 8 bases from V and 3 bases from J; junction bases left unmatched: 4. The CDR3 consists of 15 residues. Germline assignment: CDR1 SNHLY and CDR2 FYNNEI. The DNA for the CDR3 is TGTGCCAGCGCTAGCGGGGGGGTGGACACCGGGGAGCTGTTTTTT. It is translated as CASASGGVDTGELFF.

This chain joins TRBV5-4 and TRBJ2-1; 9 bases align to TRBD2. CDR3 length: 17 amino acids. The germline V gene has CDR1 SGHNT and CDR2 YYREEE (reference sequence). Trimming cost V 1 base and J 4 bases; bases outside gene matches: 9. Here the CDR3 reads CASSLRGGLATYNEQFF. The CDR3, as DNA: TGTGCCAGCAGCTTGCGGGGTGGACTAGCGACTTACAATGAGCAGTTCTTC. Supplemented by reference TRBV5-4 and TRBJ2-1, the full variable domain reads ETGVTQSPTHLIKTRGQQVTLRCSSQSGHNTVSWYQQALGQGPQFIFQYYREEENGRGNFPPRFSGLQFPNYSSELNVNALELDDSALYLCASSLRGGLATYNEQFFGPGTRLTVL.

In DNA, the CDR3 is TGCGCCAGCAGCGATGGGGTACGAAGCGGACGATACTACGAGCAGTACTTC. It encodes CASSDGVRSGRYYEQYF. The chain uses TRBV5-1 and TRBJ2-7, with D perhaps matching TRBD2 (5 bases). Germline values: CDR1 SGHRS, CDR2 YFSETQ. This CDR3 comprises 17 residues. The V end lost 4 bases, the J end lost 3 bases, and 23 bases lay between the germline ends.

The rearrangement joins TRBV23-1 to TRBJ2-1, with 7 nucleotides matching TRBD1. TRBV23-1 is flagged as an ORF with uncertain function. Unmatched junction bases numbered 7, after V lost 2 bases and J lost 6 bases. The CDR3 loop spans 15 amino acids. The CDR3 sequence: CASSQMTDRVNEQFF. CDR3 nucleotides: TGCGCCAGCAGTCAAATGACTGACAGGGTCAATGAGCAGTTCTTC.

The chain couples TRBV11-2 to TRBJ2-1, with 7 bases aligning to TRBD2. The germline CDR1 and CDR2 sequences are SGHAT and FQNNGV. The CDR3 sequence is 16 residues long. J gave up 9 bases and V 1 base, and 12 bases lay outside the gene matches. DNA for the CDR3: TGTGCCAGCAGCTTAGCGTCGGCTTCCTGGGGGGGTGAGCAGTTCTTC. Encoded protein: CASSLASASWGGEQFF.

The gene calls are TRBV7-9 and TRBJ1-5; 7 bases match TRBD1. Germline V lookup: CDR1 SEHNR, CDR2 FQNEAQ (reference sequence). CDR3 size: 15 residues. V was clipped by 1 base and J by 3 bases; unmatched bases: 3. The CDR3 here is CASSLGGQPNQPQHF. CDR3 bases: TGTGCCAGCAGCTTAGGGGGACAGCCCAATCAGCCCCAGCATTTT.

The gene calls are TRBV13 and TRBJ2-7, with a weak D call TRBD1 (6 bases). Germline V CDR1 and CDR2: PRHDT, FYEKMQ (reference sequence). The ends were cut back, 5 bases at V and 2 bases at J, with 13 bases in the middle. CDR3 length: 14 amino acids. The CDR3 protein is CASSQGTPAYEQYF. For the CDR3, the DNA is TGTGCCAGCAGCCAAGGGACACCCGCCTACGAGCAGTACTTC.

The CDR3 nucleotides read TGTGCCAGCAGTGTGGGCCATAAGGGGACCTACGAGCAGTACTTC. Its translation: CASSVGHKGTYEQYF. The chain uses TRBV25-1 and TRBJ2-7; weak D call: TRBD1 (5 bases). The length of the CDR3 is 15 residues. The V gene's germline CDR1 is MGHDK and CDR2 SYGVNS. Trimming took off 4 bases at V and 2 bases at J, with 15 bases between the two ends.

This chain connects TRBV7-9 to TRBJ2-2; TRBD1 matches at 10 bases. Germline trimming cut 4 bases from V and 3 bases from J; bases unmatched to any gene: 2. The CDR3 loop spans 15 amino acids. CDR1 and CDR2 (germline): SEHNR, FQNEAQ (reference sequence). CDR3 loop: CASSSTGGYTGELFF. In DNA, the CDR3 is TGTGCCAGCAGCTCGACAGGGGGCTACACCGGGGAGCTGTTTTTT.

The CDR3: CASTPGTGGAGANVLTF. In DNA form, the CDR3 reads TGTGCCAGCACCCCCGGGACAGGGGGCGCTGGGGCCAACGTCCTGACTTTC. This chain uses TRBV2 with TRBJ2-6; 12 bases line up with TRBD1. The length of the CDR3 is 17 residues. V lost 7 bases and J lost 2; bases outside the gene matches: 6. Germline V gives CDR1 SNHLY, CDR2 FYNNEI.

V is TRBV15 and J is TRBJ1-6; the D is unclear. Germline CDR1 LNHNV, CDR2 YYDKDF (reference sequence). CDR3 length equals 15 residues. With 4 bases removed from V and 10 bases from J, the gap between germline ends came to 17 bases. Written as DNA, the CDR3 is TGTGCCACCAGCACAAAGAGGGAATCGAGGTCACCCCTCCACTTT. Protein: CATSTKRESRSPLHF.

This clone was observed a few times. This sequence joins TRBV5-8 and TRBJ2-7; TRBD2 agrees at 10 bases. Germline V gene sequence: CDR1 SGHTS, CDR2 YDEGEE. The CDR3 has 15 amino acids. V was pared by 2 bases and J by 2 bases, with 4 bases of the junction left unmatched. The CDR3 loop is CASSFLAGGPYEQYF. DNA for the CDR3: TGTGCCAGCAGCTTCTTAGCGGGGGGCCCCTACGAGCAGTACTTC.

The V and J genes are TRBV7-9 and TRBJ2-7; possibly TRBD2 for D (5 bases). The germline V and J ends were trimmed by 5 bases and 4 bases, with 18 bases remaining between them. The CDR3 runs 15 residues. CDR1 and CDR2 (germline): SEHNR, FQNEAQ (reference sequence). The CDR3 spells CASSREPGTGYEQYF. The DNA of the CDR3 is TGTGCCAGCAGCCGCGAACCGGGAACGGGGTACGAGCAGTACTTC.

In regard to this clone: At one boundary the junction diverges from the germline segment, which might be a read error. The chain is built from TRBV9 and TRBJ2-6; TRBD1 might be the D (5 bases). The CDR3 contains 15 residues. Germline V lookup: CDR1 SGDLS, CDR2 YYNGEE. CDR3 region: CASSGQISGANILTF. In DNA, the CDR3 is TGTGCCAGCAGCGGACAGATTTCTGGGGCCAACATCCTGACTTTC.